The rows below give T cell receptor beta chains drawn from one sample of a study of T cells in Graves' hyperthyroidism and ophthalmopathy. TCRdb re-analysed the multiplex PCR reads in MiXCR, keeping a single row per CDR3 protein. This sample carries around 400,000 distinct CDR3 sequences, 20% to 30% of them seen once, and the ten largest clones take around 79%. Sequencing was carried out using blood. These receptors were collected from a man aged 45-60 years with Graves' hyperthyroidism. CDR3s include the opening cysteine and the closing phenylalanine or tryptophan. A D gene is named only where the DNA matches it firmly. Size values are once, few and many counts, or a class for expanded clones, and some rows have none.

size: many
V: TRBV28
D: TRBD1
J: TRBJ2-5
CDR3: CASRAGTAHVTQYF
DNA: TGTGCCAGCAGGGCCGGGACAGCTCATGTGACCCAGTACTTC

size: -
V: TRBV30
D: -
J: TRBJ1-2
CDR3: CAWSVRLVYGYTF
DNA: TGTGCCTGGAGTGTACGCCTTGTCTATGGCTACACCTTC

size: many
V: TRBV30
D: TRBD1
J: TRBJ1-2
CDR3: CAWSDGTVNYGYTF
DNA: TGTGCCTGGAGTGACGGGACAGTCAACTATGGCTACACCTTC

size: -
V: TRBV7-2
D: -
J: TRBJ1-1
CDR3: CASSLSLSHEAFF
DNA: TGTGCCAGCAGCTTAAGCTTATCCCACGAAGCTTTCTTT

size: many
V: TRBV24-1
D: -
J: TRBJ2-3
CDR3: CATSSSPSTDTQYF
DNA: TGTGCCACCAGTTCTAGCCCAAGCACAGATACGCAGTATTTT

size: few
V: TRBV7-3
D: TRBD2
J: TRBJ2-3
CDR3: CASSANVAGGITDTQYF
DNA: TGTGCCAGCAGCGCTAACGTAGCGGGAGGCATCACAGATACGCAGTATTTT

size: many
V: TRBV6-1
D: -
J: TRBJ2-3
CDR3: CASGGGSSSTDTQYF
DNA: TGTGCCAGCGGGGGCGGGTCCTCTAGCACAGATACGCAGTATTTT

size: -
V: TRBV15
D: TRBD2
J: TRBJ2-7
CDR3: CATSTMTSGSLEQYF
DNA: TGTGCCACCAGCACCATGACTAGCGGGAGCCTCGAGCAGTACTTC

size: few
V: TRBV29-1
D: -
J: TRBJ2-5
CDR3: CSVSAGQETQYF
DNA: TGCAGCGTCTCGGCGGGCCAAGAGACCCAGTACTTC

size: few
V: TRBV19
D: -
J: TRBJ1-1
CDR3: CASSIGPTGAFF
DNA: TGTGCCAGTAGTATCGGGCCAACGGGAGCTTTCTTT

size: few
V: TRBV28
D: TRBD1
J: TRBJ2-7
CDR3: CASHISGTGDYEQYF
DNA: TGTGCCAGCCACATTTCCGGGACAGGGGACTACGAGCAGTACTTC

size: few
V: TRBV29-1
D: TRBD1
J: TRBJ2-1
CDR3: CSAEGQGEEQFF
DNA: TGCAGCGCTGAGGGACAGGGTGAGGAGCAGTTCTTC

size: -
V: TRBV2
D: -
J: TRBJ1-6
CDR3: CASMAGNNSPLHF
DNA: TGTGCCAGCATGGCGGGCAATAATTCACCCCTCCACTTT

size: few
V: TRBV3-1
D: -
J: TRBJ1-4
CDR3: CASSTGWGEKLFF
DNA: TGTGCCAGCAGCACAGGGTGGGGTGAAAAACTGTTTTTT

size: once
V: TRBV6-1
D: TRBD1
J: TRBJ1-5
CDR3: CASRTGQSSNQPQHF
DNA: TGTGCCAGCAGAACGGGACAGAGTAGCAATCAGCCCCAGCATTTT

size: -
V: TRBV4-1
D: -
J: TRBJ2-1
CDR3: CASSQPEDNEQFF
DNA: TGCGCCAGCAGCCAACCCGAGGACAATGAGCAGTTCTTC

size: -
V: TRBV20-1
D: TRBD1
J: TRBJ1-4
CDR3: CSARRQGEGLFF
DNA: TGCAGTGCCCGCAGACAGGGGGAGGGACTGTTTTTT

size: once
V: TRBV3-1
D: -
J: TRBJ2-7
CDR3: CASSQDYRSQYF
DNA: TGTGCCAGCAGCCAAGACTACAGGAGTCAGTACTTC

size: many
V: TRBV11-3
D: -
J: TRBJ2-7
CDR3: CASSLVRGEQYF
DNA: TGTGCCAGCAGCTTGGTCAGGGGCGAGCAGTACTTC

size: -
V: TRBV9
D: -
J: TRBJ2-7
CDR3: CASSPRSTATYEQYF
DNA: TGTGCCAGCAGCCCCCGCTCGACCGCTACCTACGAGCAGTACTTC

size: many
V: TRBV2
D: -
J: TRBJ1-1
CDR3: CASSEGRYTEAFF
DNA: TGTGCCAGCAGTGAAGGGAGGTACACTGAAGCTTTCTTT

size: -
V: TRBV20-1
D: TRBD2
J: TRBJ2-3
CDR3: CSAWAGDGTDTQYF
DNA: TGCAGTGCTTGGGCGGGAGACGGCACAGATACGCAGTATTTT